Below, 31 T cell receptor beta chains from the same sample are listed, as sequenced in a study of cytomegalovirus exposure and HLA in healthy donors. Vbeta (60) and Jbeta (13) primers were used in the PCR. Assay used: immunoSEQ multiplex PCR; TCRdb lists only in-frame clones, some missing. Among 180,000 or so clones listed, over 65% were seen once. The sample comprised PBMCs. These receptors were taken from a young man in good health and CMV-seronegative.

This clone was seen a single time. The chain links TRBV6-5 to TRBJ1-2, with 9 bases fitting TRBD1. Germline lookup yields CDR1 MNHEY and CDR2 SVGAGI. V lost 2 bases, J lost 7 bases, and 8 bases stayed unmatched. CDR3 size: 15 residues. CDR3 residues: CASSYSGTGFSGYTF. In DNA form, the CDR3 reads TGTGCCAGCAGTTACAGTGGGACAGGGTTCAGTGGCTACACCTTC.

J is TRBJ1-1 and V is TRBV9, with a possible D match to TRBD1 (5 bases). Per germline, CDR1 SGDLS and CDR2 YYNGEE. The CDR3 is made up of 14 amino acids. V was trimmed by 2 bases and J by 3 bases, leaving 11 bases between them. Written as DNA, the CDR3 is TGTGCCAGCAGCGTCGATACGGGGGACACTGAAGCTTTCTTT. Translated, it gives CASSVDTGDTEAFF.

V is TRBV6-5 and J is TRBJ2-5; 8 bases match TRBD2. V lost 4 bases, J lost 5 bases, and 6 bases stayed unmatched. Germline V CDR1 and CDR2: MNHEY, SVGAGI. CDR3 size: 14 residues. The CDR3 reads CASSFGGAWETQYF. The CDR3 DNA reads TGTGCCAGCAGTTTCGGGGGGGCCTGGGAGACCCAGTACTTC.

This clone has just a few counts. This sequence joins TRBV10-2 and TRBJ1-3; the D gene is possibly TRBD1 (5 bases). The germline CDR1 and CDR2 sequences are WSHSY and SAAADI. Trimming shortened V by 7 bases and J by 0 bases, and 16 bases separated the two germline ends. The CDR3 loop spans 16 amino acids. As DNA, the CDR3 is TGCGCCAGCACCCGAACCACGACAGACTCTGGAAACACCATATATTTT. Protein: CASTRTTTDSGNTIYF.

The rearrangement links TRBV5-1 to TRBJ2-1, with D perhaps TRBD2 (6 bases). Germline CDR1 and CDR2: SGHRS and YFSETQ. The length of the CDR3 is 14 residues. V shed 7 bases and J shed 9 bases, with 20 bases lying between them. The CDR3 DNA sequence: TGCGCCAGCCAAGGGGTGGAGGGGTCGGGTGAGCAGTTCTTC. Protein product: CASQGVEGSGEQFF. Full variable domain (missing parts from reference TRBV5-1 and TRBJ2-1): KAGVTQTPRYLIKTRGQQVTLSCSPISGHRSVSWYQQTPGQGLQFLFEYFSETQRNKGNFPGRFSGRQFSNSRSEMNVSTLELGDSALYLCASQGVEGSGEQFFGPGTRLTVL.

The rearrangement links TRBV2 to TRBJ2-7; no clear D. This CDR3 has 13 amino acids. Germline CDR1 reads SNHLY; CDR2 reads FYNNEI. The V end was cut by 6 bases, the J end by 3 bases, with 12 bases between. The CDR3 loop reads CASRILEVYEQYF. DNA of the CDR3: TGTGCCAGCAGGATCCTAGAAGTCTACGAGCAGTACTTC.

The chain uses TRBV28 and TRBJ1-5; D might be TRBD1 (5 bases). V was cut by 3 bases and J by 5 bases, with 11 bases left in between. Germline V gene sequence: CDR1 MDHEN, CDR2 SYDVKM. The CDR3 sequence is 14 residues long. CDR3 DNA: TGTGCCAGCAGTTTTGGAGGGGAGGATCAGCCCCAGCATTTT. It encodes CASSFGGEDQPQHF.

This clone was counted a single time. The chain carries TRBV19 and TRBJ1-6; no clear D. Germline-derived CDR1 and CDR2 are LNHDA and SQIVND (reference sequence). This CDR3 contains 11 residues. Trimming cost V 6 bases and J 7 bases, with 4 bases left between them. The CDR3 DNA is TGTGCCAGTAGGAGCAATTCACCCCTCCACTTT. This encodes CASRSNSPLHF.

Notes on this clone: This sample includes further DNA sequences coding for the same CDR3. CDR3 nucleotides: TGTGCCAGCAGCGTCGCACAGGGTGGAGGCTACACCTTC. Translated, it gives CASSVAQGGGYTF. This rearrangement joins TRBV9 to TRBJ1-2; tentative D call: TRBD1 (6 bases). The CDR3 runs to 13 residues. Germline loops: CDR1 SGDLS, CDR2 YYNGEE. V shed 2 bases and J shed 8 bases, with 13 bases lying between them.

In the case of this clone: Other DNA sequences in this sample translate to the same CDR3. The rearrangement uses TRBV6-6 and TRBJ2-7; perhaps TRBD1 as D (6 bases). The CDR3 loop spans 16 amino acids. Germline assignment: CDR1 MNHNY and CDR2 SVGAGI (reference sequence). The V gene lost 0 bases and the J gene lost 0 bases, with 12 bases spanning the gap. CDR3 DNA sequence: TGTGCCAGCAGTTACTCTGGGGGCACAAGCTCCTACGAGCAGTACTTC. Translation gives CASSYSGGTSSYEQYF.

The chain carries TRBV27 and TRBJ1-2; 8 positions agree with TRBD1. V dropped 2 bases and J dropped 14; count of bases not matched to a gene: 4. This CDR3 has 11 amino acids. Germline CDR1 reads MNHEY; CDR2 reads SMNVEV (reference sequence). CDR3 coding DNA: TGTGCCAGCAGTTTAGCACAGGGGGGGACCTTC. As protein: CASSLAQGGTF.

A few counts support this clone. The chain recombines TRBV7-8 with TRBJ2-1; 8 nucleotides align to TRBD2. The V gene end was trimmed by 2 bases and the J gene end by 6 bases; junction bases not matched to a gene: 15. The germline CDR1 and CDR2 sequences are SGHVS and FQNEAQ. CDR3 length: 18 residues. The CDR3 DNA reads as TGTGCCAGCAGCTTAACCCTAGCGGGCGGGGTGGCAGGCAATGAGCAGTTCTTC. This sequence encodes CASSLTLAGGVAGNEQFF.

This clone was observed once. The chain combines TRBV7-9 with TRBJ2-3; 8 nucleotides align to TRBD2. Trimming at V came to 5 bases and at J to 2 bases, leaving 9 bases not matched to a gene. This CDR3 contains 16 residues. The germline gives CDR1 SEHNR, CDR2 FQNEAQ (reference sequence). The CDR3: CASSPGLDLPTDTQYF. CDR3 bases: TGTGCCAGCAGCCCGGGACTAGACCTACCCACAGATACGCAGTATTTT.

The chain joins TRBV6-1 to TRBJ1-5; possible D gene TRBD1, 5 bases. Germline loops: CDR1 MNHNS, CDR2 SASEGT. There are 14 residues in the CDR3. Between the trimmed V and J ends, which lost 6 bases and 6 bases, there was a span of 15 bases. The DNA for the CDR3 is TGTGCCAGCAGAGGAATGGAGGGGAGTCAGCCCCAGCATTTT. Translated: CASRGMEGSQPQHF.

This clone was counted only a few times. The genes are TRBV9 and TRBJ2-5; possibly TRBD1 for D (6 bases). This CDR3 comprises 14 residues. Trimming took off 3 bases at V and 5 bases at J, with 14 bases between the two ends. Germline assignment: CDR1 SGDLS and CDR2 YYNGEE. CDR3 amino acids: CASSAQGLGETQYF. CDR3 in DNA: TGTGCCAGCAGCGCACAGGGATTAGGGGAGACCCAGTACTTC.

The V and J genes are TRBV10-2 and TRBJ1-6; 8 bases are shared with TRBD1. Germline CDR1 is WSHSY and CDR2 is SAAADI. V shed 6 bases and J 8 bases; nucleotides not matched to a gene: 3. The CDR3 sequence is 13 residues long. Written as DNA, the CDR3 is TGCGCCAGCAGGGGACAGGAGGATTCACCCCTCCACTTT. Amino acid sequence: CASRGQEDSPLHF.

The chain couples TRBV5-4 to TRBJ2-7; 13 bases line up with TRBD2. With 5 bases clipped from V and 6 bases from J, the junction kept 2 bases outside the gene matches. The germline V gene has CDR1 SGHNT and CDR2 YYREEE (reference sequence). The length of the CDR3 is 13 residues. The CDR3 loop is CASRLAGGREQYF. CDR3 DNA sequence: TGTGCCAGCAGACTAGCGGGGGGGCGCGAGCAGTACTTC.

This clone showed up just once. The chain is built from TRBV2 and TRBJ1-1; the D is unclear. Trimming took 4 bases from V and 3 from J, leaving 9 bases between them. Germline V CDR1 and CDR2: SNHLY, FYNNEI. The CDR3 is made up of 13 amino acids. The CDR3 spells CASSGRDYTEAFF. Here the CDR3 DNA reads TGTGCCAGCAGTGGTCGGGATTACACTGAAGCTTTCTTT.

This rearrangement joins TRBV13 to TRBJ1-2, with 7 bases aligning to TRBD1. In germline, CDR1 is PRHDT, CDR2 FYEKMQ (reference sequence). The CDR3 has 16 amino acids. V lost 0 bases to trimming and J lost 3 bases; unmatched junction nucleotides: 7. The CDR3 nucleotides are TGTGCCAGCAGCTTAGGAAGACAGGGTAGGGACTATGGCTACACCTTC. It specifies CASSLGRQGRDYGYTF.

The chain combines TRBV7-8 with TRBJ1-2; a possible D gene is TRBD1 (6 bases). This CDR3 comprises 16 residues. Germline CDR1 is SGHVS and CDR2 is FQNEAQ. The ends were cut back, 0 bases at V and 6 bases at J, with 17 bases in the middle. CDR3 bases: TGTGCCAGCAGCTTAGCGCTGGGGGGGCAAGGCGATGGCTACACCTTC. Amino acids: CASSLALGGQGDGYTF.

The chain has TRBV23-1 and TRBJ1-1; a weak D match, TRBD1 (5 bases). TRBV23-1 is designated an ORF whose function remains uncertain. The CDR3 spans 12 residues. The ends were cut back, 7 bases at V and 4 bases at J, with 10 bases in the middle. CDR3 sequence reads: CASNRGGTEAFF. The CDR3, as DNA: TGCGCCAGCAACCGCGGGGGCACTGAAGCTTTCTTT.

The rearrangement joins TRBV5-6 to TRBJ1-1, with a tentative D call TRBD1 (6 bases). The CDR3 extends over 16 amino acids. CDR1 and CDR2 (germline): SGHDT, YYEEEE. Deletions cut 1 base from V and 6 bases from J, with 19 bases between. CDR3 amino acids: CASSLTGGGWRPEAFF. CDR3 sequence (DNA): TGTGCCAGCAGCTTGACGGGCGGGGGCTGGAGACCTGAAGCTTTCTTT.

The rearrangement joins TRBV19 to TRBJ1-2; TRBD1 agrees at 11 bases. Germline values: CDR1 LNHDA, CDR2 SQIVND (reference sequence). The junction had 2 bases not matched to a gene; V was cut back by 3 bases and J by 2 bases. The CDR3 is 15 amino acids. The DNA for the CDR3 is TGTGCCAGTAGTATTTGGGACAGGGGGAACTATGGCTACACCTTC. Its translation: CASSIWDRGNYGYTF.

This chain uses TRBV18 with TRBJ2-7, with TRBD2 matching over 12 bases. The CDR3 has 15 residues. The germline gives CDR1 KGHSH, CDR2 LQKENI. V lost 3 bases and J lost 2; bases outside the gene matches: 2. The CDR3 region has the DNA TGTGCCAGCTCACCGGGACTAGCGGGCCCCTACGAGCAGTACTTC. Amino acid sequence: CASSPGLAGPYEQYF.

This clone has more than one count but fewer than ten. The chain uses TRBV11-2 and TRBJ1-3, with TRBD1 matching 7 bases. The CDR3 is 14 residues long. V shed 2 bases, J shed 8 bases, and the junction held 6 bases outside the gene matches. Germline assignment: CDR1 SGHAT and CDR2 FQNNGV. This chain's CDR3 is CASSLSQGMYTIYF. The CDR3 DNA reads as TGTGCCAGCAGCTTATCACAGGGGATGTACACCATATATTTT.

The gene calls are TRBV10-3 and TRBJ2-1; the match to TRBD2 covers 10 bases. V lost 4 bases to trimming and J lost 7 bases; unmatched junction nucleotides: 4. Germline V CDR1 and CDR2: ENHRY, SYGVKD. The CDR3 spans 14 residues. CDR3 coding DNA: TGTGCCATCAGTGCTAGCGGGGGTTCAAATGAGCAGTTCTTC. This gives the protein CAISASGGSNEQFF.

The chain joins TRBV5-4 to TRBJ1-1; 10 bases are a match to TRBD1. CDR1 SGHNT and CDR2 YYREEE come from the germline V gene (reference sequence). The CDR3 is 13 residues long. V was clipped by 4 bases and J by 4 bases; unmatched bases: 1. The CDR3 region has the DNA TGTGCCAGCAGCCGGACAGGGGGCACTGAAGCTTTCTTT. It codes for CASSRTGGTEAFF.

The V gene is TRBV5-1, the J gene TRBJ2-1; TRBD1 aligns across 7 bases. This CDR3 has 16 amino acids. Germline assignment: CDR1 SGHRS and CDR2 YFSETQ. V lost 2 bases and J lost 6; bases outside the gene matches: 11. The CDR3 region has the DNA TGCGCCAGCAGCTTCAATGCAGGACAGGTGGGCAATGAGCAGTTCTTC. Encoded protein: CASSFNAGQVGNEQFF.

The rearrangement joins TRBV13 to TRBJ2-3, with 12 bases matching TRBD1. V lost 5 bases to trimming and J lost 0 bases; unmatched junction nucleotides: 24. The CDR3 sequence is 23 residues long. CDR1 is PRHDT and CDR2 is FYEKMQ in the germline V gene (reference sequence). CDR3 nucleotide sequence: TGTGCCAGCAGCCCGCGATCCCGGGACAGGGGGCCCGGGATTTCCCATAGCACAGATACGCAGTATTTT. Its protein is CASSPRSRDRGPGISHSTDTQYF.

V and J are TRBV10-3 and TRBJ1-6; D is unclear. CDR1 and CDR2 (germline): ENHRY, SYGVKD. This CDR3 spans 14 amino acids. The V end lost 6 bases, the J end lost 7 bases, and 13 bases lay between the germline ends. CDR3: CAIRETEFNSPLHF. DNA for the CDR3: TGTGCCATCAGGGAAACAGAGTTCAATTCACCCCTCCACTTT.

J is TRBJ1-4 and V is TRBV4-2, with 7 bases matching TRBD1. This CDR3 is 15 amino acids long. The germline V gene encodes CDR1 LGHNA and CDR2 YNFKEQ. V was pared by 3 bases and J by 7 bases, with 8 bases of the junction left unmatched. The CDR3 nucleotides read TGTGCCAGCAGCCAGGAGGGACAGTCTGGTGAAAAACTGTTTTTT. Amino acid sequence: CASSQEGQSGEKLFF.